Sequencing of this T cell receptor beta chain was carried out in a study of shared clonotypes between healthy human individuals. CDR3 size: 17 residues. Looked up from germline, CDR1 is MDHEN and CDR2 is SYDVKM. V gave up 6 bases and J gave up 2 bases, with 21 bases separating them. CD45RO-negative, CCR7-positively selected cells formed the naive CD8 fraction, excluding terminally differentiated effector memory CD45RA+ cells. Comment on this clone: The antigen remains undetermined.

Template for every sorted-subset replicate PCR totaled 150 to 250 ng DNA, some 30,000 T cell genomes. Sequencing used immunoSEQ multiplex PCR; TCRdb keeps in-frame clones, though not all of them. The sample consists of roughly 850,000 clones, around 96% of them appearing once. Study-wide findings and caveats: Memory subsets generally showed smaller estimated richness than naive subsets did.

The clonotype originates from a young man in good health. The sample consisted of naive CD8+ T cells sorted from blood. The V call is TRBV28, the J call TRBJ2-3; perhaps TRBD1 as D (6 bases). CDR3 protein: CASSYIPGTLPTDTQYF. The CDR3 bases are TGTGCCAGCAGCTACATCCCTGGGACACTTCCCACAGATACGCAGTATTTT.